The 22 T cell receptor beta chains listed next were all sequenced from one sample in a study of cytomegalovirus exposure and HLA in healthy donors. With 60 Vbeta and 13 Jbeta primers, the PCR was carried out. The repertoire was sequenced with immunoSEQ multiplex PCR; TCRdb's copy has only in-frame clones and lacks some. This sample carries roughly 99,000 clones, 60% to 80% of them seen once, and the ten largest clones take under 4%. Sequenced input: PBMCs. The source of these receptors is a woman aged 40-49 years in good health and CMV-seronegative.

The chain links TRBV7-6 to TRBJ1-2, with no clear D. Germline V gene data show CDR1 as SGHVS and CDR2 as FNYEAQ. With 1 base removed from V and 10 bases from J, the gap between germline ends came to 10 bases. This CDR3 region has 12 residues. For the CDR3, the DNA is TGTGCCAGCAGCTTAGGGTCACGCGACTACACCTTC. Translating it yields CASSLGSRDYTF.

Only a few counts were recorded for this clone. The chain joins TRBV6-1 to TRBJ1-6; 10 nucleotides align to TRBD1. The CDR3 is made up of 15 amino acids. Germline V CDR1 and CDR2: MNHNS, SASEGT. With 8 bases clipped from V and 10 bases from J, the junction kept 11 bases outside the gene matches. CDR3 sequence (DNA): TGTGCCAGCCGGGTTTCCGGGACAGGGGACTCACCCCTCCACTTT. Its translation: CASRVSGTGDSPLHF.

The chain links TRBV28 to TRBJ1-1; D is possibly TRBD1 (5 bases). V lost 3 bases and J 11 bases, leaving 19 bases between the germline ends. CDR1 is MDHEN, CDR2 SYDVKM, per germline. CDR3 length equals 14 residues. As DNA, the CDR3 is TGTGCCAGCAGTTTTTCAAACGGGGGGTTGATCGCTTTCTTT. Translation: CASSFSNGGLIAFF.

This chain links TRBV9 with TRBJ2-3, with D hard to call. Germline CDR1 and CDR2: SGDLS and YYNGEE. The CDR3 has 14 residues. Trimming shortened V by 3 bases and J by 2 bases, and 10 bases separated the two germline ends. CDR3 coding DNA: TGTGCCAGCAGCGAAATTAGTCTCACAGATACGCAGTATTTT. Its translation is CASSEISLTDTQYF.

The rearrangement links TRBV5-5 to TRBJ2-2; 10 bases match TRBD1. The CDR3 length is 16 residues. Looked up from germline, CDR1 is SGHKS and CDR2 is YYEKEE (reference sequence). Unmatched junction bases numbered 7, after V lost 4 bases and J lost 4 bases. Written as DNA, the CDR3 is TGTGCCAGCAGCCTCGCCGGGACAGGGGTCACCGGGGAGCTGTTTTTT. Its protein is CASSLAGTGVTGELFF. Filled out from reference TRBV5-5 and TRBJ2-2, the complete variable domain reads DAGVTQSPTHLIKTRGQQVTLRCSPISGHKSVSWYQQVLGQGPQFIFQYYEKEERGRGNFPDRFSARQFPNYSSELNVNALLLGDSALYLCASSLAGTGVTGELFFGEGSRLTVL.

The chain couples TRBV6-1 to TRBJ2-1; no clear D. Trimming stripped 3 bases from V and 0 bases from J, with 12 bases between. The V gene's germline CDR1 is MNHNS and CDR2 SASEGT. This CDR3 comprises 16 residues. Here the CDR3 reads CASSEWRPRSYNEQFF. CDR3 bases: TGTGCCAGCAGTGAGTGGAGACCCCGCTCCTACAATGAGCAGTTCTTC.

The rearrangement joins TRBV18 to TRBJ1-1; TRBD1 agrees at 10 bases. Trimming cost V 4 bases and J 4 bases; bases outside gene matches: 6. CDR3 length equals 15 residues. In germline, CDR1 is KGHSH, CDR2 LQKENI. This CDR3 is CASSLGTGVSTEAFF. CDR3 sequence (DNA): TGTGCCAGCTCACTAGGGACAGGGGTGAGCACTGAAGCTTTCTTT.

The rearrangement links TRBV4-1 to TRBJ1-4; maybe TRBD1 (6 bases). The CDR3 is 13 residues long. CDR1 is MGHRA and CDR2 is YSYEKL in the germline V gene. V lost 4 bases and J lost 8, with 11 bases in between. This CDR3 is CASSPGDMEKLFF. CDR3 coding DNA: TGCGCCAGCAGCCCCGGGGACATGGAAAAACTGTTTTTT.

The genes are TRBV7-2 and TRBJ1-2; 7 bases map to TRBD1. From germline, CDR1 is SGHTA and CDR2 FQGNSA. V gave up 5 bases and J gave up 8 bases; unmatched junction bases: 26. This CDR3 has 19 residues. The CDR3 reads CASSPKEGSGTERIYGYTF. In DNA, the CDR3 is TGTGCCAGCAGCCCCAAGGAGGGATCCGGGACAGAAAGAATTTACGGCTACACCTTC.

V and J are TRBV6-1 and TRBJ1-6; no firm D call. Germline V CDR1 and CDR2: MNHNS, SASEGT. V shed 3 bases and J shed 8 bases, with 8 bases lying between them. This CDR3 spans 13 amino acids. CDR3 protein: CASSDESDSPLHF. The CDR3 DNA sequence: TGTGCCAGCAGTGATGAGTCTGATTCACCCCTCCACTTT.

The chain employs TRBV25-1 and TRBJ2-3; the match to TRBD2 covers 9 bases. The CDR3 length is 15 residues. V gave up 2 bases and J gave up 2 bases; unmatched junction bases: 2. Germline CDR1 is MGHDK and CDR2 is SYGVNS. The CDR3 sequence is CASSEVAGDTDTQYF. CDR3 nucleotides: TGTGCCAGCAGTGAAGTAGCGGGGGACACAGATACGCAGTATTTT.

This clone is medium-sized (0.01 to 0.1%) in the sample. The chain has TRBV7-9 and TRBJ1-3, with D uncertain. In germline, CDR1 is SEHNR, CDR2 FQNEAQ (reference sequence). The CDR3 has 12 amino acids. Trimming removed 2 bases from V and 8 bases from J, with 7 bases in between. CDR3 residues: CASSLSGDTIYF. CDR3 in DNA: TGTGCCAGCAGCTTATCCGGGGACACCATATATTTT. The whole variable domain, filled in from reference TRBV7-9 and TRBJ1-3, reads DTGVSQNPRHKITKRGQNVTFRCDPISEHNRLYWYRQTLGQGPEFLTYFQNEAQLEKSRLLSDRFSAERPKGSFSTLEIQRTEQGDSAMYLCASSLSGDTIYFGEGSWLTVV.

This rearrangement joins TRBV15 to TRBJ1-3, with D tentatively TRBD1 (6 bases). CDR1 and CDR2 from the germline V gene are LNHNV and YYDKDF (reference sequence). This CDR3 has 17 amino acids. With 2 bases removed from V and 2 bases from J, the gap between germline ends came to 16 bases. Here the CDR3 DNA reads TGTGCCACCAGCAGACACACAGGGTTAGGCACTGGAAACACCATATATTTT. Its protein product is CATSRHTGLGTGNTIYF.

The CDR3 region has the DNA TGTGCCAGCAGCTTATCGGCGGTGCCCTCTGGAAACACCATATATTTT. Translating it yields CASSLSAVPSGNTIYF. The chain couples TRBV7-3 to TRBJ1-3; D is undetermined. Germline V gives CDR1 SGHTA, CDR2 FQGTGA. V gave up 2 bases and J gave up 0 bases, with 11 bases separating them. The CDR3 runs 16 residues.

This clone has a handful of counts. The V and J genes are TRBV5-1 and TRBJ2-1; 10 positions match TRBD2. This CDR3 comprises 16 residues. Germline CDR1 and CDR2: SGHRS and YFSETQ. V was pared by 2 bases and J by 2 bases, with 4 bases of the junction left unmatched. The DNA for the CDR3 is TGCGCCAGCAGCTTATCTCTAGCGGGAGCCTACAATGAGCAGTTCTTC. It is translated as CASSLSLAGAYNEQFF.

The CDR3 here is CASSPGETVKLFF. CDR3 bases: TGTGCCAGCAGCCCGGGAGAGACAGTTAAACTGTTTTTT. The rearrangement joins TRBV5-5 to TRBJ1-4; D is perhaps TRBD1 (5 bases). Trimming cost V 4 bases and J 11 bases, with 15 bases left between them. The CDR3 loop spans 13 amino acids. Germline V CDR1 and CDR2: SGHKS, YYEKEE (reference sequence).

The chain links TRBV5-1 to TRBJ2-7; D unclear. The germline V and J ends were trimmed by 0 bases and 2 bases, with 6 bases remaining between them. The length of the CDR3 is 13 residues. Germline CDR1 is SGHRS and CDR2 is YFSETQ. CDR3 residues: CASSLALAYEQYF. The CDR3 nucleotides read TGCGCCAGCAGCTTGGCCTTAGCCTACGAGCAGTACTTC.

Notes on this clone: Germline is not matched at one junction end, which may reflect a read error. The CDR3 is CASSSTGDTPLNF. CDR3 nucleotides: TGCGCCAGCAGCTCGACAGGGGACACACCCCTCAACTTT. This sequence joins TRBV5-1 and TRBJ1-6; 8 bases are shared with TRBD1. CDR1 and CDR2 (germline): SGHRS, YFSETQ. The CDR3 has 13 residues.

The chain joins TRBV30 to TRBJ2-5, with a possible D match to TRBD1 (6 bases). Trimming took off 2 bases at V and 11 bases at J, with 12 bases between the two ends. Germline CDR1 and CDR2: GTSNPN and SVGIG (reference sequence). This CDR3 region has 11 residues. The CDR3 region is CAWSPQGEQYF. CDR3 coding DNA: TGTGCCTGGAGTCCACAGGGAGAGCAGTACTTC.

This clone was seen more than once but under ten times. The chain uses TRBV30 and TRBJ1-2; perhaps TRBD1 as D (6 bases). Germline V lookup: CDR1 GTSNPN, CDR2 SVGIG (reference sequence). This CDR3 contains 16 residues. The V end was cut by 5 bases, the J end by 4 bases, with 23 bases between. The CDR3 loop is CAWERGGGGRSYGYTF. The CDR3 region has the DNA TGTGCCTGGGAAAGAGGGGGAGGGGGGCGCAGCTATGGCTACACCTTC.

This sequence joins TRBV6-6 and TRBJ2-1; 8 positions agree with TRBD1. V lost 0 bases and J lost 7; bases outside the gene matches: 2. The CDR3 extends over 14 amino acids. The germline V gene has CDR1 MNHNY and CDR2 SVGAGI (reference sequence). CDR3 DNA: TGTGCCAGCAGTTACTCGGGGGACAGGAATGAGCAGTTCTTC. This sequence encodes CASSYSGDRNEQFF.

This clone was observed a few times. The J gene is TRBJ1-5, the V gene TRBV5-1, with TRBD1 matching 8 bases. This CDR3 is 14 amino acids long. The V segment lost 0 bases and the J segment 6 bases; nucleotides outside the gene matches: 2. The germline V gene encodes CDR1 SGHRS and CDR2 YFSETQ. The CDR3 is CASSLEGQAQPQHF. CDR3 nucleotides: TGCGCCAGCAGCTTGGAGGGACAGGCTCAGCCCCAGCATTTT.